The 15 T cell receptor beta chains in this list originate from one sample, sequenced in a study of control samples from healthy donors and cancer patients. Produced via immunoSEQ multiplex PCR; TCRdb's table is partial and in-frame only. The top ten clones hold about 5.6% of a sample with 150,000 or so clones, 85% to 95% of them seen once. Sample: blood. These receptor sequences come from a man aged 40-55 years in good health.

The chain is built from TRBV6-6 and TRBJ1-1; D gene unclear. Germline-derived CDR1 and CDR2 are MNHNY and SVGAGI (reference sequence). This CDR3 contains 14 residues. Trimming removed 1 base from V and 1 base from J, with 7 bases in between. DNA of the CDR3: TGTGCCAGCAGTTACTTCAGAACGAACACTGAAGCTTTCTTT. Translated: CASSYFRTNTEAFF.

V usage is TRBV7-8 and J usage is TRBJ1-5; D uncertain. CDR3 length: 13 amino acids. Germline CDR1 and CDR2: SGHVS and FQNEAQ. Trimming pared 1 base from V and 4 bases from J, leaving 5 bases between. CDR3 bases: TGTGCCAGCAGCTTAGGGCATAATCAGCCCCAGCATTTT. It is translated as CASSLGHNQPQHF. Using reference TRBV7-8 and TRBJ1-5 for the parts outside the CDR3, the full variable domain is GAGVSQSPRYKVAKRGQDVALRCDPISGHVSLFWYQQALGQGPEFLTYFQNEAQLDKSGLPSDRFFAERPEGSVSTLKIQRTQQEDSAVYLCASSLGHNQPQHFGDGTRLSIL.

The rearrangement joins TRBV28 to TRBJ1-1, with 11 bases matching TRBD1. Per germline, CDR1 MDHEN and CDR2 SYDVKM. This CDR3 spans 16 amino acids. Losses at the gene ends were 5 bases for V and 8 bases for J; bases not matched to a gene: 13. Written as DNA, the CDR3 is TGTGCCAGCAGTGGACAGGGGGCACTGGTGGGGGAGGAAGCTTTCTTT. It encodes CASSGQGALVGEEAFF.

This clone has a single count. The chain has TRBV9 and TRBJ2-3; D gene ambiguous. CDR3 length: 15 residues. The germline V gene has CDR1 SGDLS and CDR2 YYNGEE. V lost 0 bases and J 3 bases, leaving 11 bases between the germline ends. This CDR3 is CASSVGFSRTDTQYF. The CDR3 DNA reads TGTGCCAGCAGCGTAGGGTTTAGCAGGACAGATACGCAGTATTTT.

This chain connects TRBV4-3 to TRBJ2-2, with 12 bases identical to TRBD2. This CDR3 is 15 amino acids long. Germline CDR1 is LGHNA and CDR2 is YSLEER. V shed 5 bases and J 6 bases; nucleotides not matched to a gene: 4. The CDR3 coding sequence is TGCGCCAGCAGCTGGGGGACTAGCGGGTCCGGGGAGCTGTTTTTT. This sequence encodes CASSWGTSGSGELFF.

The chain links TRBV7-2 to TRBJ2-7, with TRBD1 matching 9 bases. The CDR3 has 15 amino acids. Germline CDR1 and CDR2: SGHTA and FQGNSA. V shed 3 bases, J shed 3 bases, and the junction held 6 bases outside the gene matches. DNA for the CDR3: TGTGCCAGCAGCTTCCGACAGGGGGGAAGCTACGAGCAGTACTTC. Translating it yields CASSFRQGGSYEQYF. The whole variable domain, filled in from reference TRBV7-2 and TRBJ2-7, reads GAGVSQSPSNKVTEKGKDVELRCDPISGHTALYWYRQSLGQGLEFLIYFQGNSAPDKSGLPSDRFSAERTGGSVSTLTIQRTQQEDSAVYLCASSFRQGGSYEQYFGPGTRLTVT.

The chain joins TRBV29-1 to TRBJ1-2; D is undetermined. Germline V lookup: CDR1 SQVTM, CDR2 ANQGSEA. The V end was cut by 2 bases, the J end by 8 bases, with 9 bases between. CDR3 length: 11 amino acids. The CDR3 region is CSVEYSGGYTF. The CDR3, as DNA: TGCAGCGTTGAATACAGTGGGGGCTACACCTTC.

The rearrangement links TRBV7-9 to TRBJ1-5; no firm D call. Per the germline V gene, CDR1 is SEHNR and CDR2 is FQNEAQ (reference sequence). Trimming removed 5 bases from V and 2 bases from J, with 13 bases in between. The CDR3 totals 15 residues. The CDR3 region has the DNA TGTGCCAGCAGCCCTGGACCAGAGGGCAATCAGCCCCAGCATTTT. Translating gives CASSPGPEGNQPQHF. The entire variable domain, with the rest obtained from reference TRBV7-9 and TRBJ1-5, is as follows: DTGVSQNPRHKITKRGQNVTFRCDPISEHNRLYWYRQTLGQGPEFLTYFQNEAQLEKSRLLSDRFSAERPKGSFSTLEIQRTEQGDSAMYLCASSPGPEGNQPQHFGDGTRLSIL.

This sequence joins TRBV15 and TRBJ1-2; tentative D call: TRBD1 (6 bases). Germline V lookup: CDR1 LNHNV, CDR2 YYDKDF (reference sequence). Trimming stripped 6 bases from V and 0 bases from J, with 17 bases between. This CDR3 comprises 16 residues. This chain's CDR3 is CATSPSGGPTNYGYTF. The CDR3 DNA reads TGTGCCACCAGTCCTTCGGGGGGGCCAACTAACTATGGCTACACCTTC.

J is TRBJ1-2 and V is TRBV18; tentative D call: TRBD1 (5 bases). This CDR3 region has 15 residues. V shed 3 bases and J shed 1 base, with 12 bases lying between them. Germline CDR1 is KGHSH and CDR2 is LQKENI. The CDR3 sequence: CASSPRDGINYGYTF. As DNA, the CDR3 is TGTGCCAGCTCACCCCGGGACGGAATTAACTATGGCTACACCTTC.

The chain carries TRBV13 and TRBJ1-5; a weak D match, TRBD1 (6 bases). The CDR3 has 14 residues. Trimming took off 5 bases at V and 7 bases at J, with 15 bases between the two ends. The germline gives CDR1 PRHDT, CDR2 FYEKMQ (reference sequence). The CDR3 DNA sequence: TGTGCCAGCAGCCAGGGGAGGGTTGAACAGCCCCAGCATTTT. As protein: CASSQGRVEQPQHF. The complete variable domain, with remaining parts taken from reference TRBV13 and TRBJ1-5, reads AAGVIQSPRHLIKEKRETATLKCYPIPRHDTVYWYQQGPGQDPQFLISFYEKMQSDKGSIPDRFSAQQFSDYHSELNMSSLELGDSALYFCASSQGRVEQPQHFGDGTRLSIL.

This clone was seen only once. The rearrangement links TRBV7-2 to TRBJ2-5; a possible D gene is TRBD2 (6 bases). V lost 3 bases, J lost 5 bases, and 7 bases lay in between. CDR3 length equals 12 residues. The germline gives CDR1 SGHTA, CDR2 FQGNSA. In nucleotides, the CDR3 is TGTGCCAGCAGCTTCGCGGGGGAGACCCAGTACTTC. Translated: CASSFAGETQYF.

The CDR3 sequence: CASSLAIDTQYF. CDR3 nucleotides: TGTGCCAGCAGCTTGGCGATAGATACGCAGTATTTT. The rearrangement uses TRBV5-5 and TRBJ2-3; D is undetermined. The V end lost 0 bases, the J end lost 5 bases, and 4 bases lay between the germline ends. Germline assignment: CDR1 SGHKS and CDR2 YYEKEE (reference sequence). The CDR3 consists of 12 residues.

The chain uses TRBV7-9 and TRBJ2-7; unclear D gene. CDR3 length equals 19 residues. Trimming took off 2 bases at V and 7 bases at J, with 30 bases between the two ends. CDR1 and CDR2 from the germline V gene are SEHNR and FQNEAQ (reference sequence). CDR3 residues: CASSLLGRDKLKYGREQYF. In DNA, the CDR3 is TGTGCCAGCAGCTTATTAGGTCGAGACAAGCTGAAATACGGAAGGGAGCAGTACTTC.

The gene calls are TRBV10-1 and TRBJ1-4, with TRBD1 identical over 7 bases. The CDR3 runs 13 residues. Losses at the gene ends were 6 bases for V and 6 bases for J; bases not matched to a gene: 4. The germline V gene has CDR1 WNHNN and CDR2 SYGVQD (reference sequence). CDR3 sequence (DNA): TGCGCCAGCAGCACCGGGACAGATGAAAAACTGTTTTTT. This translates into CASSTGTDEKLFF.